This T cell receptor beta chain comes out of a study of blood T cell repertoires in COVID-19. The length of the CDR3 is 14 residues. Germline V gene data show CDR1 as SGDLS and CDR2 as YYNGEE. V gave up 0 bases and J gave up 0 bases, with 6 bases separating them. Methods used by the authors: Reference gene primer amplification gave estimated nucleated cell counts. The assay was immunoSEQ multiplex PCR, and TCRdb's table has in-frame clones only and misses some. V and J calls and clone size are copied from that table; D and trimming were computed from the DNA. The sample lists approximately 460,000 clones, about 91% occurring once. Note on this clone: Different DNA sequences within this sample yield the same CDR3.

The sequenced sample consisted of peripheral blood. The sequence came from a man aged 18 to 30 with COVID-19, enrolled during active disease. This sequence joins TRBV9 and TRBJ2-5; D not resolved. CDR3 nucleotide sequence: TGTGCCAGCAGCGTAGAGAGTTACCAAGAGACCCAGTACTTC. Protein product: CASSVESYQETQYF.